The clone carrying this T cell receptor (beta chain) appeared a few times. CDR3 length equals 13 residues. From germline, CDR1 is SGHRS and CDR2 YFSETQ. Germline trimming cut 7 bases from V and 8 bases from J; bases unmatched to any gene: 7. The data were obtained in a study of T cells after yellow fever vaccination. TCRdb redid the calling of the 5' RACE reads with MiXCR, one entry per CDR3 protein. The repertoire consists of hundreds of thousands of distinct CDR3 sequences, with roughly 12% occurring once and the leading ten covering over 13%. Here the sequenced sample was PBMCs, taken on the day of the yellow fever booster vaccination. The sequence came from a man aged 25-45 years who received the YFV17D yellow fever vaccine. The chain uses TRBV5-1 and TRBJ2-1; 9 bases match TRBD2. The CDR3 sequence is CASQTSGTHEQFF. The CDR3 DNA sequence: TGCGCCAGCCAGACTAGCGGCACGCATGAGCAGTTCTTC.